Listed here are 10 T cell receptor beta chains from one sample, sequenced in a study of PD-1 blockade in classical Hodgkin lymphoma. Sequenced by immunoSEQ multiplex PCR; TCRdb stores in-frame clones only, minus some. In the table there are around 19,000 clones, over 70% of which are singletons. Time point noted: cycle 4 day 1 (C4D1), after less than seven weeks of nivolumab. Every patient had relapsed following autologous stem cell transplantation, and cohorts differed in brentuximab vedotin exposure. Material: peripheral blood mononuclear cells (PBMCs), obtained before the fourth cycle of nivolumab. These receptors all stem from a human donor with classical Hodgkin lymphoma.

This clone showed up just once. This chain connects TRBV5-1 to TRBJ2-1, with TRBD2 identical over 12 bases. Germline V gene sequence: CDR1 SGHRS, CDR2 YFSETQ. J was trimmed by 6 bases and V by 4 bases; bases with no gene match: 11. This CDR3 is built from 17 residues. This CDR3 is CASSLLLAGGPTNEQFF. The CDR3 DNA sequence: TGCGCCAGCAGCCTACTTCTAGCGGGAGGGCCAACCAATGAGCAGTTCTTC.

The chain couples TRBV29-1 to TRBJ2-7, with 9 bases fitting TRBD1. The CDR3 is made up of 13 amino acids. J was trimmed by 7 bases and V by 4 bases; bases with no gene match: 8. Germline assignment: CDR1 SQVTM and CDR2 ANQGSEA. CDR3 loop: CSVGGQGPGEQYF. CDR3 nucleotide sequence: TGCAGCGTTGGGGGACAGGGTCCGGGAGAGCAGTACTTC.

This clone showed up just once. The chain is built from TRBV19 and TRBJ2-7; perhaps TRBD1 as D (6 bases). Trimming stripped 4 bases from V and 0 bases from J, with 13 bases between. CDR3 size: 15 residues. Germline loops: CDR1 LNHDA, CDR2 SQIVND (reference sequence). In DNA form, the CDR3 reads TGTGCCAGTAGTACGGACAGCCAAAGCTCCTACGAGCAGTACTTC. Protein product: CASSTDSQSSYEQYF.

J is TRBJ2-7 and V is TRBV4-2, with no clear D. Germline-derived CDR1 and CDR2 are LGHNA and YNFKEQ. The CDR3 is made up of 14 amino acids. V lost 1 base to trimming and J lost 0 bases, with 7 bases between them. The CDR3: CASSQVSNSYEQYF. CDR3 nucleotide sequence: TGTGCCAGCAGCCAAGTCTCCAACTCCTACGAGCAGTACTTC.

This clone is large (0.1 to 1%) by share. J is TRBJ2-7 and V is TRBV19; D uncertain. Germline loops: CDR1 LNHDA, CDR2 SQIVND (reference sequence). V lost 5 bases to trimming and J lost 0 bases, with 11 bases between them. The CDR3 extends over 14 amino acids. The CDR3 sequence: CASSPTPSSYEQYF. Here the CDR3 DNA reads TGTGCCAGTAGTCCCACCCCGTCCTCCTACGAGCAGTACTTC.

The gene calls are TRBV10-3 and TRBJ1-1; D may be TRBD1 (5 bases). Germline V lookup: CDR1 ENHRY, CDR2 SYGVKD. The V end lost 7 bases, the J end lost 0 bases, and 12 bases lay between the germline ends. The CDR3 loop spans 14 amino acids. The CDR3 here is CAIKDGGMNTEAFF. The CDR3 DNA sequence: TGTGCCATCAAAGACGGGGGTATGAACACTGAAGCTTTCTTT.

This clone came up once. The chain recombines TRBV19 with TRBJ1-2; D is uncertain. CDR3 size: 15 residues. Germline V gene lookup returns CDR1 LNHDA and CDR2 SQIVND (reference sequence). Trimming left V 3 bases short and J 4 bases short, with 15 bases between. The CDR3 reads CASSIPLGRIYGYTF. CDR3 nucleotides: TGTGCCAGTAGTATTCCCCTAGGGAGGATCTATGGCTACACCTTC.

The chain employs TRBV5-1 and TRBJ2-5, with D unclear. Trimming stripped 0 bases from V and 0 bases from J, with 6 bases between. Germline CDR1 is SGHRS and CDR2 is YFSETQ. This CDR3 is 14 amino acids long. The CDR3 DNA follows: TGCGCCAGCAGCTTGGGCCGGTACCAAGAGACCCAGTACTTC. Translation: CASSLGRYQETQYF.

The chain couples TRBV4-3 to TRBJ1-4; 8 positions match TRBD1. CDR3 length: 17 residues. V trimming: 3 bases; J trimming: 8 bases; junction bases outside the gene matches: 14. Looked up from germline, CDR1 is LGHNA and CDR2 is YSLEER. The CDR3 sequence: CASSQSVPTGDGEKLFF. The CDR3 DNA is TGCGCCAGCAGCCAGTCGGTGCCGACAGGGGATGGGGAAAAACTGTTTTTT.

This clone was seen once. Other DNA sequences in this sample translate to the same CDR3. This chain uses TRBV11-3 with TRBJ2-2; 7 bases line up with TRBD2. Germline-derived CDR1 and CDR2 are SGHNT and YENEEA. The trim removed 4 bases at V and 4 bases at J, leaving 6 bases unmatched. The CDR3 loop spans 15 amino acids. CDR3 sequence (DNA): TGTGCCAGCAGCTGGGGGGGACGTGGCACCGGGGAGCTGTTTTTT. Its translation: CASSWGGRGTGELFF.